A single sample is the source of the 29 T cell receptor beta chains below, sequenced in a study of shared clonotypes between healthy human individuals. Measured with immunoSEQ multiplex PCR; TCRdb has only the in-frame clones, and not every one. The data hold about 1.1 million clones, with about 84% observed a single time. The specimen sequenced was memory CD4+ T cells from PBMCs. The subset denotes: CD45RA-negative fraction. These receptors came from a man aged 18 to 29 in good health. Some clones in this sample may be carry-over from other donors' samples.

The chain combines TRBV19 with TRBJ2-1, with TRBD2 matching 13 bases. The length of the CDR3 is 17 residues. CDR1 LNHDA and CDR2 SQIVND come from the germline V gene (reference sequence). V lost 5 bases and J lost 3; bases outside the gene matches: 7. As DNA, the CDR3 is TGTGCCAGTAGTCCAAGACTAGCGGGAGGCATCTACAATGAGCAGTTCTTC. Translating it yields CASSPRLAGGIYNEQFF.

The chain couples TRBV4-1 to TRBJ2-1; 10 nucleotides align to TRBD2. With V trimmed by 1 base and J by 7 bases, 7 bases remained unmatched. Per the germline V gene, CDR1 is MGHRA and CDR2 is YSYEKL. The CDR3 has 16 residues. The CDR3 bases are TGCGCCAGCAGCCAAGGTTCTGCTAGCGGGAGAAATGAGCAGTTCTTC. Translated: CASSQGSASGRNEQFF.

The chain couples TRBV5-1 to TRBJ2-3; a weak D match, TRBD2 (5 bases). CDR1 and CDR2 (germline): SGHRS, YFSETQ. There are 15 residues in the CDR3. The V and J ends lost 2 bases and 0 bases respectively, with 10 bases between them. The DNA of the CDR3 is TGCGCCAGCAGCTTTATCAGGACTAGCACAGATACGCAGTATTTT. Its protein product is CASSFIRTSTDTQYF.

The chain carries TRBV9 and TRBJ2-5, with 8 positions matching TRBD2. V dropped 3 bases and J dropped 5; count of bases not matched to a gene: 18. Germline V gene data show CDR1 as SGDLS and CDR2 as YYNGEE. This CDR3 comprises 18 residues. DNA of the CDR3: TGTGCCAGCAGCGCAAAGGAGGGGGGGACTAGATCGAGGGAGACCCAGTACTTC. Its protein product is CASSAKEGGTRSRETQYF.

The J gene is TRBJ2-5, the V gene TRBV19; D perhaps matches TRBD1 (6 bases). Trimming removed 7 bases from V and 1 base from J, with 13 bases in between. The length of the CDR3 is 14 residues. Germline loops: CDR1 LNHDA, CDR2 SQIVND (reference sequence). CDR3 sequence reads: CASKDSSPQETQYF. The CDR3 DNA follows: TGTGCCAGTAAGGACAGCTCCCCCCAAGAGACCCAGTACTTC. Variable domain in full (rest from reference TRBV19 and TRBJ2-5): DGGITQSPKYLFRKEGQNVTLSCEQNLNHDAMYWYRQDPGQGLRLIYYSQIVNDFQKGDIAEGYSVSREKKESFPLTVTSAQKNPTAFYLCASKDSSPQETQYFGPGTRLLVL.

This clone has just a few counts. In the same sample, other DNA sequences code for this CDR3. The chain employs TRBV28 and TRBJ2-7, with D possibly being TRBD2 (5 bases). Germline CDR1 and CDR2: MDHEN and SYDVKM. V shed 7 bases and J shed 5 bases, with 12 bases lying between them. This CDR3 comprises 12 residues. As DNA, the CDR3 is TGTGCCAGCACCCCCCCCGGGGACGAGCAGTACTTC. This gives the protein CASTPPGDEQYF.

This chain joins TRBV5-4 and TRBJ2-7; D possibly corresponds to TRBD1 (6 bases). Germline CDR1 SGHNT, CDR2 YYREEE (reference sequence). Trimming removed 0 bases from V and 3 bases from J, with 7 bases in between. The CDR3 totals 13 residues. CDR3 sequence: CASSLGDNYEQYF. The CDR3 region has the DNA TGTGCCAGCAGCTTGGGGGACAACTACGAGCAGTACTTC.

In its sample, this clone was seen many times. The chain recombines TRBV4-2 with TRBJ2-3; 10 bases align to TRBD2. V shed 1 base and J 15 bases; nucleotides not matched to a gene: 7. Germline loops: CDR1 LGHNA, CDR2 YNFKEQ. The CDR3 loop spans 13 amino acids. In nucleotides, the CDR3 is TGTGCCAGCAGCCAAGGCCCCGGGACTAGCGTTTATTTT. It encodes CASSQGPGTSVYF.

The rearrangement links TRBV28 to TRBJ2-5; 9 bases map to TRBD2. The germline V gene encodes CDR1 MDHEN and CDR2 SYDVKM. J lost 5 bases, V lost 4 bases, and 8 bases had no gene match. There are 15 residues in the CDR3. The CDR3 spells CASSSGLAAWETQYF. The CDR3 nucleotides read TGTGCCAGCAGTTCGGGACTAGCCGCGTGGGAGACCCAGTACTTC.

The genes are TRBV19 and TRBJ2-7; 14 positions agree with TRBD2. The length of the CDR3 is 16 residues. Germline V lookup: CDR1 LNHDA, CDR2 SQIVND (reference sequence). J was trimmed by 2 bases and V by 4 bases; bases with no gene match: 4. The CDR3 loop reads CASSRLAGGPAYEQYF. The DNA of the CDR3 is TGTGCCAGTAGTAGACTAGCGGGAGGGCCCGCCTACGAGCAGTACTTC.

The rearrangement uses TRBV7-2 and TRBJ2-3, with TRBD1 identical over 7 bases. V shed 8 bases, J shed 2 bases, and the junction held 7 bases outside the gene matches. This CDR3 region has 14 residues. CDR1 is SGHTA, CDR2 FQGNSA, per germline. CDR3: CASDKGQHTDTQYF. The CDR3 DNA reads TGTGCCAGCGATAAGGGACAGCACACAGATACGCAGTATTTT. Looking up the rest from reference TRBV7-2 and TRBJ2-3 gives the full variable domain: GAGVSQSPSNKVTEKGKDVELRCDPISGHTALYWYRQSLGQGLEFLIYFQGNSAPDKSGLPSDRFSAERTGGSVSTLTIQRTQQEDSAVYLCASDKGQHTDTQYFGPGTRLTVL.

V usage is TRBV7-8 and J usage is TRBJ2-5, with TRBD1 as a possible D gene (7 bases). The CDR3 is 13 amino acids. Trimming left V 8 bases short and J 3 bases short, with 13 bases between. Germline CDR1 SGHVS, CDR2 FQNEAQ. The CDR3 region has the DNA TGTGCCAGCTACCAGGGGGGAGAAGAGACCCAGTACTTC. Its protein product is CASYQGGEETQYF.

This chain connects TRBV30 to TRBJ1-4; D is perhaps TRBD1 (5 bases). The V gene's germline CDR1 is GTSNPN and CDR2 SVGIG (reference sequence). The CDR3 covers 14 residues. The V end was cut by 1 base, the J end by 4 bases, with 10 bases between. This CDR3 is CAWSATGDNEKLFF. CDR3 DNA: TGTGCCTGGAGTGCGACGGGGGATAATGAAAAACTGTTTTTT.

J is TRBJ2-6 and V is TRBV7-6; TRBD1 agrees at 11 bases. Germline loops: CDR1 SGHVS, CDR2 FNYEAQ. V shed 5 bases and J 0 bases; nucleotides not matched to a gene: 9. CDR3 length: 19 residues. CDR3 sequence (DNA): TGTGCCAGCAGCCCAGGTTGGGGACAGGGGGTCTCTGGGGCCAACGTCCTGACTTTC. Protein sequence: CASSPGWGQGVSGANVLTF. The entire variable domain, with the rest obtained from reference TRBV7-6 and TRBJ2-6, is as follows: GAGVSQSPRYKVTKRGQDVALRCDPISGHVSLYWYRQALGQGPEFLTYFNYEAQQDKSGLPNDRFSAERPEGSISTLTIQRTEQRDSAMYRCASSPGWGQGVSGANVLTFGAGSRLTVL.

V gene TRBV11-2 combines with J gene TRBJ2-1, with D possibly being TRBD1 (5 bases). Germline V gene sequence: CDR1 SGHAT, CDR2 FQNNGV. The germline V and J ends were trimmed by 7 bases and 0 bases, with 13 bases remaining between them. There are 15 residues in the CDR3. In nucleotides, the CDR3 is TGTGCCAGCACCACAGGAAGGAGCTCCTACAATGAGCAGTTCTTC. Protein product: CASTTGRSSYNEQFF.

J is TRBJ2-7 and V is TRBV4-2, with D perhaps matching TRBD1 (5 bases). Between the trimmed V and J ends, which lost 3 bases and 0 bases, there was a span of 12 bases. CDR3 length: 15 residues. Germline loops: CDR1 LGHNA, CDR2 YNFKEQ. The DNA for the CDR3 is TGTGCCAGCAGCCACAGTATAGGGGACTCCTACGAGCAGTACTTC. It specifies CASSHSIGDSYEQYF.

The rearrangement joins TRBV28 to TRBJ1-1; D gene unclear. This CDR3 comprises 13 residues. Trimming cost V 3 bases and J 4 bases, with 9 bases left between them. Germline-derived CDR1 and CDR2 are MDHEN and SYDVKM. In DNA form, the CDR3 reads TGTGCCAGCAGTTTCGTGGGTGGCACTGAAGCTTTCTTT. Protein: CASSFVGGTEAFF.

The chain uses TRBV5-1 and TRBJ1-2; TRBD1 agrees at 7 bases. CDR1 and CDR2 (germline): SGHRS, YFSETQ. The CDR3 extends over 17 amino acids. Trimming took 4 bases from V and 2 from J; bases not matched to a gene: 14. The CDR3 region has the DNA TGCGCCAGCAGCCCCAAACCCGGGATACAGGGGAACTATGGCTACACCTTC. Residues: CASSPKPGIQGNYGYTF.

The chain is built from TRBV28 and TRBJ2-7, with 8 bases that match TRBD2. The ends lost 6 bases at V and 0 bases at J; junction bases unmatched: 4. The CDR3 spans 14 residues. Germline V lookup: CDR1 MDHEN, CDR2 SYDVKM. The CDR3 here is CASRTGTSSYEQYF. In DNA, the CDR3 is TGTGCCAGCAGGACCGGGACTAGCTCCTACGAGCAGTACTTC.

This clone qualifies as medium-sized. The chain has TRBV19 and TRBJ1-4; the match to TRBD1 covers 9 bases. There are 15 residues in the CDR3. V dropped 7 bases and J dropped 0; count of bases not matched to a gene: 3. Germline values: CDR1 LNHDA, CDR2 SQIVND (reference sequence). The CDR3 DNA reads as TGTGCCAGTAAGGGACAGGGAGCAACTAATGAAAAACTGTTTTTT. Protein sequence: CASKGQGATNEKLFF.

The rearrangement links TRBV27 to TRBJ2-5, with D possibly matching TRBD1 (6 bases). CDR1 is MNHEY and CDR2 is SMNVEV in the germline V gene (reference sequence). This CDR3 has 15 residues. Trimming took 4 bases from V and 4 from J, leaving 16 bases between them. The CDR3 sequence is CASSWRRAGVETQYF. The DNA of the CDR3 is TGTGCCAGCAGTTGGCGGCGGGCAGGGGTAGAGACCCAGTACTTC.

There are a few counts of this clone. This rearrangement joins TRBV5-4 to TRBJ2-7, with D tentatively TRBD1 (5 bases). The CDR3 loop spans 14 amino acids. The germline V gene has CDR1 SGHNT and CDR2 YYREEE (reference sequence). Deletions cut 0 bases from V and 1 base from J, with 8 bases between. CDR3 region: CASSLDQGSYEQYF. The CDR3 DNA is TGTGCCAGCAGCTTGGATCAGGGATCCTACGAGCAGTACTTC.

V usage is TRBV7-3 and J usage is TRBJ2-5; 7 bases map to TRBD1. With 3 bases clipped from V and 1 base from J, the junction kept 5 bases outside the gene matches. Germline V gene sequence: CDR1 SGHTA, CDR2 FQGTGA. The CDR3 is 15 residues long. The CDR3 bases are TGTGCCAGCAGCTTTTCAGGACAGGTCCAAGAGACCCAGTACTTC. It specifies CASSFSGQVQETQYF.

V usage is TRBV19 and J usage is TRBJ1-5; no clear D. With 4 bases removed from V and 6 bases from J, the gap between germline ends came to 7 bases. CDR1 is LNHDA, CDR2 SQIVND, per germline (reference sequence). The CDR3 extends over 12 amino acids. CDR3 sequence reads: CASSTLGQPQHF. In DNA form, the CDR3 reads TGTGCCAGTAGTACATTGGGTCAGCCCCAGCATTTT. The full variable domain, in which reference TRBV19 and TRBJ1-5 provide the parts outside the CDR3, is DGGITQSPKYLFRKEGQNVTLSCEQNLNHDAMYWYRQDPGQGLRLIYYSQIVNDFQKGDIAEGYSVSREKKESFPLTVTSAQKNPTAFYLCASSTLGQPQHFGDGTRLSIL.

The chain couples TRBV5-1 to TRBJ2-3, with 7 nucleotides matching TRBD1. J gave up 0 bases and V 4 bases, and 8 bases lay outside the gene matches. In germline, CDR1 is SGHRS, CDR2 YFSETQ. The CDR3 length is 16 residues. In DNA form, the CDR3 reads TGCGCCAGCAGCCCGGGGACAGTGCCTAGCACAGATACGCAGTATTTT. This gives the protein CASSPGTVPSTDTQYF.

This chain links TRBV11-2 with TRBJ2-7; D remains unclear. V was clipped by 5 bases and J by 5 bases, with 25 bases between them. Germline lookup yields CDR1 SGHAT and CDR2 FQNNGV. This CDR3 is built from 17 residues. The CDR3 protein is CASSLSPARDPPHEQYF. Written as DNA, the CDR3 is TGTGCCAGCAGCCTTTCGCCCGCTCGCGATCCACCCCACGAGCAGTACTTC.

This clone was observed many times. The CDR3 sequence is CASSSGAVYGYTF. In DNA, the CDR3 is TGTGCCAGCAGTTCAGGGGCAGTTTATGGCTACACCTTC. The chain recombines TRBV2 with TRBJ1-2; maybe TRBD1 (6 bases). CDR1 and CDR2 from the germline V gene are SNHLY and FYNNEI. V shed 5 bases and J shed 5 bases, with 12 bases lying between them. The CDR3 sequence is 13 residues long.

This sequence joins TRBV7-2 and TRBJ1-3; the D is unclear. The V end was cut by 5 bases, the J end by 0 bases, with 2 bases between. Per germline, CDR1 SGHTA and CDR2 FQGNSA. CDR3 length: 12 residues. CDR3 DNA sequence: TGTGCCAGCAGCCCCTCTGGAAACACCATATATTTT. Its translation is CASSPSGNTIYF.

The V and J genes are TRBV5-1 and TRBJ2-2; D is ambiguous. The germline gives CDR1 SGHRS, CDR2 YFSETQ. CDR3 length: 14 residues. The ends were cut back, 0 bases at V and 4 bases at J, with 7 bases in the middle. The CDR3 sequence: CASSLEVVTGELFF. For the CDR3, the DNA is TGCGCCAGCAGCTTGGAGGTGGTCACCGGGGAGCTGTTTTTT.